Sequencing of this T cell receptor (beta chain) was carried out in a study of blood T cell repertoires in COVID-19. At the level of the study: Collection of acute and convalescent COVID-19 samples took place in the United States, Italy and Spain. The cDNA or gDNA used as material had been derived from T cells, B-cell-depleted T cells, or PBMCs.

Germline V gene lookup returns CDR1 SGHDT and CDR2 YYEEEE. There are 16 residues in the CDR3. V lost 3 bases to trimming and J lost 1 base, with 17 bases between them. Authors' methods: By means of reference gene primer amplification, nucleated cell counts were estimated. The assay was immunoSEQ multiplex PCR, and TCRdb's table has in-frame clones only and misses some. The V and J calls and clone size were taken over from that table, and D and trimming were inferred from the DNA. The repertoire consists of over 65,000 clones, with roughly 81% occurring once and the leading ten covering 9% to 9.5%. The chain is built from TRBV5-6 and TRBJ2-7; a possible D gene is TRBD2 (6 bases). The receptor comes from a human donor in a cohort sampled during active COVID-19. Sample: peripheral blood. The CDR3 reads CASSWTSGLSSYEQYF. In nucleotides, the CDR3 is TGTGCCAGCAGCTGGACATCGGGACTGAGTTCCTACGAGCAGTACTTC.